Included here is one T cell receptor beta chain sequence, with context. What it recognizes is unknown. This table comes from immunoSEQ multiplex PCR, and its TCRdb copy is limited to in-frame clones, with some not included. The sample records 100,000 to 150,000 clones, 70% to 90% being singletons. This entry comes from a study of T cell responses to AZD1222 COVID-19 vaccine. Across the study: Pooled samples include second doses given at about 4 or 12 weeks.

This CDR3 is 14 amino acids long. The germline V gene has CDR1 LGHDT and CDR2 YNNKEL (reference sequence). The V end was cut by 7 bases, the J end by 2 bases, with 15 bases between. Whole-study findings and limits: Only a handful of AZD1222 recipients, more than 5 in all, had baseline seropositivity. White British ancestry dominated among donors, who included more females, and clonal diversity was possibly underestimated. Per reports, nearly half of all spike-specific TCRs target regions that are unmutated in variants.

The sequence derives from an adult in good health. The sample in question was peripheral blood, obtained on day 0 of AZD1222 vaccination. V and J are TRBV3-1 (or the pseudogene TRBV3-2) and TRBJ2-7; tentative D call: TRBD1 (6 bases). The chain's CDR3 is CASTQRTATYEQYF. CDR3 in DNA: TGTGCCAGCACCCAGCGGACAGCGACCTACGAGCAGTACTTC.